The T cell receptor (beta chain) under discussion was sequenced for a study of blood T cell repertoires in COVID-19. The CDR3 covers 13 residues. CDR1 and CDR2 (germline): SGHDT, YYEEEE. With 4 bases clipped from V and 6 bases from J, the junction kept 6 bases outside the gene matches. Exposed volunteers were people who met a COVID-19 case within 2 weeks before study entry. Libraries were prepared by immunoSEQ multiplex PCR; TCRdb keeps only in-frame clonotypes and omits some of them. The data contain about 220,000 clones, 83% of them seen just once; the ten biggest clones take up about 4.6%. The sample was PBMCs or T cells enriched from blood (not recorded which). This chain uses TRBV5-6 with TRBJ1-1; 7 bases are a match to TRBD1. The receptor was isolated from a woman aged 50 to 65 who had been exposed to COVID-19. The DNA of the CDR3 is TGTGCCAGCAGCAACAGGGGCGGCGCTGAAGCTTTCTTT. Its protein is CASSNRGGAEAFF. Full variable domain (missing parts from reference TRBV5-6 and TRBJ1-1): DAGVTQSPTHLIKTRGQQVTLRCSPKSGHDTVSWYQQALGQGPQFIFQYYEEEERQRGNFPDRFSGHQFPNYSSELNVNALLLGDSALYLCASSNRGGAEAFFGQGTRLTVV.